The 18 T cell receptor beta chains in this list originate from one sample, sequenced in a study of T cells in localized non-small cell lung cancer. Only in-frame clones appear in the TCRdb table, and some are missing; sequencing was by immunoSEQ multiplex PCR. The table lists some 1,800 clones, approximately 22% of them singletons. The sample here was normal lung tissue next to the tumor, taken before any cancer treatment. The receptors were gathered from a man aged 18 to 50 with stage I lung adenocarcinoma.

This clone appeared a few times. For the CDR3, the DNA is TGCGCCAGCAGCTTGGCTAGGGGGTCGAGCACCGGGGAGCTGTTTTTT. Translated: CASSLARGSSTGELFF. V is TRBV23-1 and J is TRBJ2-2, with D tentatively TRBD1 (6 bases). TRBV23-1 is annotated as an ORF whose role is uncertain. This CDR3 contains 16 residues. V gave up 6 bases and J gave up 4 bases, with 18 bases separating them.

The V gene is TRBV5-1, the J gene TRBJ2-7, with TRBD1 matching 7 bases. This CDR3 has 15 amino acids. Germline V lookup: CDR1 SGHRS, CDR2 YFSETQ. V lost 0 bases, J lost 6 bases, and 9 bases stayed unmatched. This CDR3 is CASSLGQGRTVEQYF. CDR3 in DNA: TGCGCCAGCAGCTTGGGACAGGGTAGAACTGTCGAGCAGTACTTC.

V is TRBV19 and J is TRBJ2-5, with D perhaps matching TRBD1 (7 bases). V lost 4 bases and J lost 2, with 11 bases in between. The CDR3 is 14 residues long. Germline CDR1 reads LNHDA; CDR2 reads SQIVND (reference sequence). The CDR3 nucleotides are TGTGCCAGTAGTAGGAGGGGGCGACAAGAGACCCAGTACTTC. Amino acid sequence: CASSRRGRQETQYF.

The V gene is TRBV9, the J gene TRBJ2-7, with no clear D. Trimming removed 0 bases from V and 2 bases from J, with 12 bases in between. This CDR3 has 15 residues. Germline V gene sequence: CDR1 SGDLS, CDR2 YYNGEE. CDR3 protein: CASSVGPVFAYEQYF. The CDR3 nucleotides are TGTGCCAGCAGCGTAGGCCCAGTTTTCGCCTACGAGCAGTACTTC.

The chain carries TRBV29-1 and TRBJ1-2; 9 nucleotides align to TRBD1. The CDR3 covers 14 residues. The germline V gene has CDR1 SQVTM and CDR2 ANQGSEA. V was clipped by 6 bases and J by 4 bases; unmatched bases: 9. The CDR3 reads CSVVGQGSSYGYTF. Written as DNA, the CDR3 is TGCAGCGTCGTGGGACAGGGTAGCTCCTATGGCTACACCTTC.

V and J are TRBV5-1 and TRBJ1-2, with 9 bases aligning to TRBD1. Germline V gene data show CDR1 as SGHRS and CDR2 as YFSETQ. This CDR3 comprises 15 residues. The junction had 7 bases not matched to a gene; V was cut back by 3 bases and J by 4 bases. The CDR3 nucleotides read TGCGCCAGCAGCTCGGACAGGGGAGTGCCCTATGGCTACACCTTC. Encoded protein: CASSSDRGVPYGYTF.

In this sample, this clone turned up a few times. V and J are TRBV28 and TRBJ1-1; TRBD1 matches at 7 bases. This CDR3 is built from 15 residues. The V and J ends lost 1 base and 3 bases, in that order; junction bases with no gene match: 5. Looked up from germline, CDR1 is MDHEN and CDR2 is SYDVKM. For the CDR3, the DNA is TGTGCCAGCAGTTTATTAGGGGGCGCTTACACTGAAGCTTTCTTT. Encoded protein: CASSLLGGAYTEAFF.

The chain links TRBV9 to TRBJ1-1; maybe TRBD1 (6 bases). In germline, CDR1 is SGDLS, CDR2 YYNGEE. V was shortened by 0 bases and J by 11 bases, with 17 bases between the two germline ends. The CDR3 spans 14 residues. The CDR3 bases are TGTGCCAGCAGCGTAGGAGGGGGTCTGAACTGGGCTTTCTTT. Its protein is CASSVGGGLNWAFF.

CDR3 coding DNA: TGTGCCAGCACTGTGGACAGTAATCAGCCCCAGCATTTT. It encodes CASTVDSNQPQHF. J is TRBJ1-5 and V is TRBV28; tentative D call: TRBD1 (6 bases). CDR1 and CDR2 from the germline V gene are MDHEN and SYDVKM. V shed 7 bases and J shed 4 bases, with 11 bases lying between them. This CDR3 has 13 residues.

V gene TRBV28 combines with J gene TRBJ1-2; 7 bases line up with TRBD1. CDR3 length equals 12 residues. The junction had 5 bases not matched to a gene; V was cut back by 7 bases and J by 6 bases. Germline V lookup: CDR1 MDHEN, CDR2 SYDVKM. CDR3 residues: CASMKGADGYTF. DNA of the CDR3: TGTGCCAGCATGAAGGGGGCTGATGGCTACACCTTC.

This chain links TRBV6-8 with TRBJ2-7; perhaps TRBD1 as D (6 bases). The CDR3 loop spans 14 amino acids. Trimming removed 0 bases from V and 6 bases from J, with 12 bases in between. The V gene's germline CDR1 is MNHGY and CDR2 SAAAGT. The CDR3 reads CASSYSVGRGEQYF. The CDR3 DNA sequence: TGTGCCAGCAGTTACTCGGTTGGCAGGGGCGAGCAGTACTTC.

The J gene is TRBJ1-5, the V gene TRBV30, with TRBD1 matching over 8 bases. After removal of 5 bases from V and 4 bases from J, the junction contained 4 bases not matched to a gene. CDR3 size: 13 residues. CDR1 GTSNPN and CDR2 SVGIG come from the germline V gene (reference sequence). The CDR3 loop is CAWDRGPNQPQHF. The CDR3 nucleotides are TGTGCCTGGGACAGGGGACCGAATCAGCCCCAGCATTTT.

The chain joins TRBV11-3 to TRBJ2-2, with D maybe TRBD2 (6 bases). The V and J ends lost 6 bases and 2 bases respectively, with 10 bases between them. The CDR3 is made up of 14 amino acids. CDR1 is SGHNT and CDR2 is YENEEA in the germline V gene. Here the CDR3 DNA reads TGTGCCAGCAGGAAGGACTATAACACCGGGGAGCTGTTTTTT. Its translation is CASRKDYNTGELFF.

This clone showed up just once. The CDR3 region is CASSGVHPLTPSSYNEQFF. The CDR3, as DNA: TGTGCCAGCTCAGGTGTGCATCCTTTGACACCTAGCTCCTACAATGAGCAGTTCTTC. This chain uses TRBV18 with TRBJ2-1; no firm D call. V lost 5 bases, J lost 0 bases, and 23 bases lay in between. This CDR3 is built from 19 residues. Germline V gene sequence: CDR1 KGHSH, CDR2 LQKENI.

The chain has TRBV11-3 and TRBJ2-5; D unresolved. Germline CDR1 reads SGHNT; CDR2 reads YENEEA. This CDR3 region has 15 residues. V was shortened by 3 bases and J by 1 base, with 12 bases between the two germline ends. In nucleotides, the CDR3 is TGTGCCAGCAGCTTGGCCTCTCTGTCCCAAGAGACCCAGTACTTC. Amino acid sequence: CASSLASLSQETQYF.

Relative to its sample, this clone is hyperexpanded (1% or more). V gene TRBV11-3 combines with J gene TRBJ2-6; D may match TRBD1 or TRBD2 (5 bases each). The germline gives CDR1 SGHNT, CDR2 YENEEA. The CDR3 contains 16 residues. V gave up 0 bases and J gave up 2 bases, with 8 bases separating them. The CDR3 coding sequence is TGTGCCAGCAGCTTAGACCAGGGAGCTGGGGCCAACGTCCTGACTTTC. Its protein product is CASSLDQGAGANVLTF.

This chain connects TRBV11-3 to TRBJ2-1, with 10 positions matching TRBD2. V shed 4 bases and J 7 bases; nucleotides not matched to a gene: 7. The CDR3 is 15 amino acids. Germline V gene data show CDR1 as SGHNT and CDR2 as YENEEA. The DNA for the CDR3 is TGTGCCAGCAGCTCGAGCGGGGGGGCTTATAATGAGCAGTTCTTC. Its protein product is CASSSSGGAYNEQFF.

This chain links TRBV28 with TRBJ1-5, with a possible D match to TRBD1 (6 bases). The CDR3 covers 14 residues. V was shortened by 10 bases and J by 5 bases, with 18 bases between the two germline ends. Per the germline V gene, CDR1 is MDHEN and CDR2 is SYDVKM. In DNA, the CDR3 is TGTGCCACAAAGAAGGGGGGTGACTATCAGCCCCAGCATTTT. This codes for CATKKGGDYQPQHF.